The 23 T cell receptor beta chains reported below all come from one sample, sequenced in a study of T cell changes during pregnancy in multiple sclerosis (dated by TCRdb to the late 2010s). The method was the immunoSEQ multiplex PCR assay. TCRdb's version of the immuneACCESS table is confined to in-frame rearrangements and falls short of the full clone set. An unresolved V gene accounts for under half of the shortfall where checked; the remainder is of unknown origin. This sample holds tens of thousands of clones; about 94% were observed only once. Jointly, the top ten make up about 0.8% of the sample. The sequences come from peripheral blood, collected in the second trimester of pregnancy. These receptors were collected from a female donor in good health, enrolled as a control in a pregnancy study.

The chain is built from TRBV6-5 and TRBJ2-5, with 7 bases aligning to TRBD2. The CDR3 contains 15 residues. The germline CDR1 and CDR2 sequences are MNHEY and SVGAGI. V lost 0 bases, J lost 0 bases, and 1 base stayed unmatched. CDR3 loop: CASSYSSGYQETQYF. In DNA form, the CDR3 reads TGTGCCAGCAGTTACTCTAGCGGGTACCAAGAGACCCAGTACTTC.

This clone has a handful of counts. The chain carries TRBV5-1 and TRBJ1-2; 7 bases align to TRBD1. CDR1 SGHRS and CDR2 YFSETQ come from the germline V gene. With 5 bases clipped from V and 6 bases from J, the junction kept 7 bases outside the gene matches. There are 13 residues in the CDR3. CDR3 coding DNA: TGCGCCAGCAGGACAGGGATGTACGATGGCTACACCTTC. It is translated as CASRTGMYDGYTF.

The chain joins TRBV10-3 to TRBJ1-6; D remains unclear. Trimming shortened V by 0 bases and J by 6 bases, and 12 bases separated the two germline ends. Looked up from germline, CDR1 is ENHRY and CDR2 is SYGVKD. This CDR3 spans 16 amino acids. The CDR3 sequence is CAISESRSISNSPLHF. For the CDR3, the DNA is TGTGCCATCAGTGAGTCTCGGAGTATTAGTAATTCACCCCTCCACTTT.

This sequence joins TRBV19 and TRBJ1-2; maybe TRBD1 (5 bases). CDR1 is LNHDA, CDR2 SQIVND, per germline (reference sequence). The V and J ends lost 3 bases and 0 bases respectively, with 11 bases between them. This CDR3 spans 15 amino acids. The CDR3 DNA is TGTGCCAGTAGTATCGGGGGGATCACTAACTATGGCTACACCTTC. Protein product: CASSIGGITNYGYTF.

This clone was counted a single time. The chain links TRBV9 to TRBJ2-5; 9 bases match TRBD1. The CDR3 has 16 amino acids. The germline V gene encodes CDR1 SGDLS and CDR2 YYNGEE. V lost 0 bases and J lost 3; bases outside the gene matches: 6. The CDR3 loop is CASSVDGQGRKETQYF. The CDR3 DNA follows: TGTGCCAGCAGCGTAGATGGACAGGGGAGAAAAGAGACCCAGTACTTC.

V gene TRBV15 combines with J gene TRBJ2-3, with a weak D call TRBD2 (5 bases). The germline gives CDR1 LNHNV, CDR2 YYDKDF (reference sequence). The CDR3 length is 15 residues. The ends were cut back, 1 base at V and 6 bases at J, with 14 bases in the middle. The CDR3, as DNA: TGTGCCACCAGCAGAGGTCGGGGATCCGGTGATACGCAGTATTTT. Translation gives CATSRGRGSGDTQYF.

The genes are TRBV19 and TRBJ1-3; the D is unclear. CDR3 length: 15 residues. Germline loops: CDR1 LNHDA, CDR2 SQIVND (reference sequence). Trimming removed 1 base at V and 2 bases at J, with 9 bases between. The CDR3 sequence is CASSIAEVTGNTIYF. CDR3 sequence (DNA): TGTGCCAGTAGTATAGCCGAGGTTACTGGAAACACCATATATTTT. Based on the CDR3 plus reference TRBV19 and TRBJ1-3, the full variable domain is DGGITQSPKYLFRKEGQNVTLSCEQNLNHDAMYWYRQDPGQGLRLIYYSQIVNDFQKGDIAEGYSVSREKKESFPLTVTSAQKNPTAFYLCASSIAEVTGNTIYFGEGSWLTVV.

This clone was counted once. V usage is TRBV25-1 and J usage is TRBJ1-1; 10 bases match TRBD1. V shed 2 bases, J shed 7 bases, and the junction held 10 bases outside the gene matches. Germline loops: CDR1 MGHDK, CDR2 SYGVNS. The CDR3 extends over 16 amino acids. This chain's CDR3 is CASSERTGGGFGEAFF. CDR3 nucleotide sequence: TGTGCCAGCAGTGAAAGGACAGGGGGTGGTTTCGGTGAAGCTTTCTTT.

J is TRBJ1-2 and V is TRBV2; the match to TRBD1 covers 7 bases. CDR1 is SNHLY and CDR2 is FYNNEI in the germline V gene. The trim removed 6 bases at V and 7 bases at J, leaving 8 bases unmatched. The CDR3 consists of 13 residues. The CDR3 DNA is TGTGCCAGCAGGAGGACAGGCCTTGGTGGCTACACCTTC. This translates into CASRRTGLGGYTF. The entire variable domain, with the rest obtained from reference TRBV2 and TRBJ1-2, is as follows: EPEVTQTPSHQVTQMGQEVILRCVPISNHLYFYWYRQILGQKVEFLVSFYNNEISEKSEIFDDQFSVERPDGSNFTLKIRSTKLEDSAMYFCASRRTGLGGYTFGSGTRLTVV.

The chain employs TRBV29-1 and TRBJ1-1, with D tentatively TRBD1 (6 bases). V shed 7 bases and J shed 1 base, with 16 bases lying between them. The CDR3 totals 14 residues. Germline-derived CDR1 and CDR2 are SQVTM and ANQGSEA. The CDR3: CSAGTGPTNTEAFF. CDR3 DNA: TGCAGCGCTGGAACAGGGCCCACGAACACTGAAGCTTTCTTT.

V gene TRBV9 combines with J gene TRBJ2-3; tentative D call: TRBD2 (5 bases). The length of the CDR3 is 12 residues. Trimming took 3 bases from V and 5 from J, leaving 7 bases between them. Looked up from germline, CDR1 is SGDLS and CDR2 is YYNGEE. CDR3 region: CASSARGDTQYF. CDR3 bases: TGTGCCAGCAGCGCTCGGGGAGATACGCAGTATTTT.

This chain connects TRBV7-2 to TRBJ2-7; D call uncertain. The CDR3 covers 12 residues. Germline assignment: CDR1 SGHTA and CDR2 FQGNSA. The ends were cut back, 5 bases at V and 3 bases at J, with 8 bases in the middle. CDR3 nucleotides: TGTGCCAGCAGCCCCCTCTTCTACGAGCAGTACTTC. Protein product: CASSPLFYEQYF.

V is TRBV7-2 and J is TRBJ1-5; weak D call: TRBD1 (5 bases). Germline V gives CDR1 SGHTA, CDR2 FQGNSA. The CDR3 totals 14 residues. Trimming pared 1 base from V and 7 bases from J, leaving 11 bases between. The DNA of the CDR3 is TGTGCCAGCAGCTTAGGTCCGTGGGGCCAGCCCCAGCATTTT. It translates to CASSLGPWGQPQHF. Based on the CDR3 plus reference TRBV7-2 and TRBJ1-5, the full variable domain is GAGVSQSPSNKVTEKGKDVELRCDPISGHTALYWYRQSLGQGLEFLIYFQGNSAPDKSGLPSDRFSAERTGGSVSTLTIQRTQQEDSAVYLCASSLGPWGQPQHFGDGTRLSIL.

This chain joins TRBV7-2 and TRBJ2-1, with 8 bases that match TRBD1. V shed 1 base and J 4 bases; nucleotides not matched to a gene: 6. The CDR3 runs to 16 residues. Germline V gene sequence: CDR1 SGHTA, CDR2 FQGNSA. DNA for the CDR3: TGTGCCAGCAGCTTAGGGGGACAGGTTACTTACAATGAGCAGTTCTTC. Translation gives CASSLGGQVTYNEQFF. Supplemented by reference TRBV7-2 and TRBJ2-1, the full variable domain reads GAGVSQSPSNKVTEKGKDVELRCDPISGHTALYWYRQSLGQGLEFLIYFQGNSAPDKSGLPSDRFSAERTGGSVSTLTIQRTQQEDSAVYLCASSLGGQVTYNEQFFGPGTRLTVL.

The V and J genes are TRBV4-3 and TRBJ2-2; 7 positions agree with TRBD1. Germline CDR1 and CDR2: LGHNA and YSLEER. CDR3 length: 18 amino acids. The V gene end was trimmed by 0 bases and the J gene end by 0 bases; junction bases not matched to a gene: 7. The CDR3 DNA is TGCGCCAGCAGCCAAGATTTCGTTGGACAGGCGAACACCGGGGAGCTGTTTTTT. This codes for CASSQDFVGQANTGELFF.

The chain carries TRBV27 and TRBJ1-5; D is unresolved. Germline loops: CDR1 MNHEY, CDR2 SMNVEV (reference sequence). Trimming shortened V by 5 bases and J by 2 bases, and 4 bases separated the two germline ends. CDR3 length: 12 residues. The CDR3 nucleotides are TGTGCCAGCAGTCGCGGCAATCAGCCCCAGCATTTT. The encoded protein is CASSRGNQPQHF.

The rearrangement links TRBV28 to TRBJ1-6; 7 bases align to TRBD1. CDR3 length equals 15 residues. Germline loops: CDR1 MDHEN, CDR2 SYDVKM. V shed 5 bases and J 3 bases; nucleotides not matched to a gene: 4. The CDR3 here is CASSIRQGYNSPLHF. The CDR3 DNA follows: TGTGCCAGCAGTATCCGACAGGGCTATAATTCACCCCTCCACTTT.

This clone was detected only once. The chain recombines TRBV13 with TRBJ2-7; D gene unclear. From germline, CDR1 is PRHDT and CDR2 FYEKMQ (reference sequence). V was clipped by 0 bases and J by 5 bases, with 5 bases between them. The CDR3 has 12 residues. CDR3 region: CASSLGGHEQYF. Here the CDR3 DNA reads TGTGCCAGCAGCTTAGGGGGCCACGAGCAGTACTTC.

This chain uses TRBV19 with TRBJ1-6, with 7 bases that match TRBD1. This CDR3 has 14 amino acids. Germline-derived CDR1 and CDR2 are LNHDA and SQIVND (reference sequence). The trim removed 5 bases at V and 7 bases at J, leaving 5 bases unmatched. The CDR3 DNA reads TGTGCCAGTAGTGCCGGACAGGAGAATTCACCCCTCCACTTT. It translates to CASSAGQENSPLHF.

This chain joins TRBV9 and TRBJ1-6; 9 nucleotides match TRBD1. Germline loops: CDR1 SGDLS, CDR2 YYNGEE. This CDR3 has 15 residues. V lost 2 bases, J lost 5 bases, and 2 bases stayed unmatched. The CDR3 DNA reads TGTGCCAGCAGCGTGGGACAGGGAGATAATTCACCCCTCCACTTT. Translated: CASSVGQGDNSPLHF.

This clone came up a few times. DNA of the CDR3: TGTGCCAGTTCCTCTAGCGGGGGGGATTACAATGAGCAGTTCTTC. Translation gives CASSSSGGDYNEQFF. The chain employs TRBV19 and TRBJ2-1; 12 bases align to TRBD2. The germline V gene has CDR1 LNHDA and CDR2 SQIVND (reference sequence). The CDR3 covers 15 residues. J lost 4 bases, V lost 8 bases, and 6 bases had no gene match.

The chain links TRBV6-5 to TRBJ2-7, with TRBD1 as a possible D gene (5 bases). Germline CDR1 is MNHEY and CDR2 is SVGAGI. Trimming left V 7 bases short and J 0 bases short, with 7 bases between. This CDR3 is 12 amino acids long. This chain's CDR3 is CASTDSSYEQYF. CDR3 coding DNA: TGTGCCAGCACCGACAGCTCCTACGAGCAGTACTTC.

The V call is TRBV7-9, the J call TRBJ2-7; possible D gene TRBD2, 5 bases. V shed 1 base and J shed 6 bases, with 10 bases lying between them. Germline CDR1 SEHNR, CDR2 FQNEAQ (reference sequence). CDR3 length: 13 residues. The CDR3 spells CASSLERGLEQYF. As DNA, the CDR3 is TGTGCCAGCAGCTTAGAGCGAGGGCTCGAGCAGTACTTC.